The 27 T cell receptor beta chains below come from one sample, sequenced in a study of blood T cells in healthy people across ages. Next came a second PCR, run for about 6 to 12 cycles, which used a sample-barcoded 5' primer along with a J-beta primer mix. TCRdb itself ran the 5' RACE reads through MiXCR, one entry per CDR3 protein. The sample holds about 1.4 million distinct CDR3 sequences; around 55% are singletons and the top ten take 5.5% to 8%. The specimen was blood. All receptors come from a man between 18 and 29 years old in good health.

The V call is TRBV28, the J call TRBJ2-5; no reliable D call. Per the germline V gene, CDR1 is MDHEN and CDR2 is SYDVKM. With 3 bases removed from V and 2 bases from J, the gap between germline ends came to 10 bases. CDR3 size: 14 residues. CDR3 residues: CASSFPQVQETQYF. CDR3 DNA: TGTGCCAGCAGTTTTCCCCAAGTACAAGAGACCCAGTACTTC.

The rearrangement links TRBV3-1 to TRBJ1-2; D is undetermined. Germline V gene data show CDR1 as LGHDT and CDR2 as YNNKEL (reference sequence). The V gene lost 1 base and the J gene lost 8 bases, with 20 bases spanning the gap. The CDR3 covers 16 residues. CDR3 nucleotides: TGTGCCAGCAGCCAAGTGACAACGAAGCGCCCTGGAGGCTACACCTTC. Translated, it gives CASSQVTTKRPGGYTF.

The J gene is TRBJ1-4, the V gene TRBV7-6; 7 nucleotides align to TRBD1. CDR1 SGHVS and CDR2 FNYEAQ come from the germline V gene. The CDR3 loop spans 14 amino acids. Trimming at V came to 5 bases and at J to 6 bases, leaving 6 bases not matched to a gene. This CDR3 reads CASSGHRGYEKLFF. In DNA form, the CDR3 reads TGTGCCAGCAGCGGCCACAGGGGCTATGAAAAACTGTTTTTT. Together with reference TRBV7-6 and TRBJ1-4, the CDR3 gives the full variable domain: GAGVSQSPRYKVTKRGQDVALRCDPISGHVSLYWYRQALGQGPEFLTYFNYEAQQDKSGLPNDRFSAERPEGSISTLTIQRTEQRDSAMYRCASSGHRGYEKLFFGSGTQLSVL.

This chain connects TRBV7-2 to TRBJ1-5; perhaps TRBD1 as D (6 bases). V lost 4 bases and J lost 5, with 12 bases in between. The CDR3 contains 14 residues. Germline V gene data show CDR1 as SGHTA and CDR2 as FQGNSA. The CDR3 reads CASSWRGEDQPQHF. In nucleotides, the CDR3 is TGTGCCAGCAGCTGGAGGGGGGAAGATCAGCCCCAGCATTTT.

This clonotype has a single count. The chain carries TRBV4-1 and TRBJ2-1; no reliable D call. CDR1 MGHRA and CDR2 YSYEKL come from the germline V gene. The CDR3 is 14 amino acids. V lost 1 base, J lost 4 bases, and 8 bases lay in between. DNA for the CDR3: TGCGCCAGCAGCCAAGGGCAGGTTTACAATGAGCAGTTCTTC. Its translation: CASSQGQVYNEQFF.

The chain recombines TRBV6-5 with TRBJ2-1, with D possibly matching TRBD2 (6 bases). Trimming took 4 bases from V and 2 from J, leaving 9 bases between them. CDR3 length: 14 residues. Germline V CDR1 and CDR2: MNHEY, SVGAGI. The CDR3 sequence: CASSFGGPYNEQFF. In DNA, the CDR3 is TGTGCCAGCAGTTTCGGGGGACCCTACAATGAGCAGTTCTTC.

This chain links TRBV6-5 with TRBJ2-7; a possible D gene is TRBD2 (6 bases). The CDR3 runs 13 residues. Germline-derived CDR1 and CDR2 are MNHEY and SVGAGI. V was pared by 7 bases and J by 3 bases, with 13 bases between. This CDR3 reads CASTNGGNYEQYF. CDR3 nucleotides: TGTGCCAGCACCAATGGGGGGAACTACGAGCAGTACTTC.

This clonotype was picked up one time. The rearrangement uses TRBV12-3 or TRBV12-4 and TRBJ2-3; D is possibly TRBD2 (5 bases). The CDR3 is made up of 15 amino acids. Deletions cut 7 bases from V and 2 bases from J, with 16 bases between. The DNA of the CDR3 is TGTGCCAGCACCTTCCTAGCTAGCCACACAGATACGCAGTATTTT. This translates into CASTFLASHTDTQYF.

The rearrangement uses TRBV29-1 and TRBJ2-1; D is unclear. Germline V lookup: CDR1 SQVTM, CDR2 ANQGSEA. Trimming took off 4 bases at V and 7 bases at J, with 11 bases between the two ends. The CDR3 covers 12 residues. CDR3 coding DNA: TGCAGCGTTGTTGGATTCGGAAATGAGCAGTTCTTC. It is translated as CSVVGFGNEQFF.

This clonotype was picked up a small number of times. The rearrangement joins TRBV7-2 to TRBJ2-3, with 10 bases fitting TRBD2. Trimming cost V 8 bases and J 5 bases; bases outside gene matches: 4. The CDR3 runs 13 residues. CDR1 SGHTA and CDR2 FQGNSA come from the germline V gene. CDR3: CASSGLALDTQYF. CDR3 nucleotide sequence: TGTGCCAGCTCGGGACTAGCGTTAGATACGCAGTATTTT.

This clonotype was seen once. This rearrangement joins TRBV5-1 to TRBJ2-3; 12 nucleotides align to TRBD2. This CDR3 has 14 residues. Germline V CDR1 and CDR2: SGHRS, YFSETQ. Germline trimming cut 4 bases from V and 8 bases from J; bases unmatched to any gene: 5. CDR3 sequence reads: CASSTTSGSATQYF. The CDR3 bases are TGCGCCAGCAGCACGACTAGCGGGAGTGCTACGCAGTATTTT.

This rearrangement joins TRBV20-1 to TRBJ2-1; 7 nucleotides align to TRBD1. Germline trimming cut 2 bases from V and 1 base from J; bases unmatched to any gene: 8. Germline CDR1 and CDR2: DFQATT and SNEGSKA (reference sequence). This CDR3 is 16 amino acids long. The CDR3 DNA follows: TGCAGTGCTAGACCCTCGACAGGGAAGTCCTACAATGAGCAGTTCTTC. It yields the protein CSARPSTGKSYNEQFF.

This clonotype is a singleton in its sample. A read error may produce the germline difference seen at one junction end. The genes are TRBV6-6 and TRBJ2-1; D ambiguous. Germline CDR1 is MNHNY and CDR2 is SVGAGI (reference sequence). The CDR3 loop spans 16 amino acids. The CDR3 spells CTSSYSNSRTFNEQFF. DNA for the CDR3: TGTACCAGCAGTTACTCGAACTCTCGGACCTTCAATGAGCAGTTCTTC.

This chain links TRBV18 with TRBJ2-3; possibly TRBD2 for D (5 bases). Germline CDR1 and CDR2: KGHSH and LQKENI. The CDR3 totals 14 residues. Trimming removed 3 bases at V and 3 bases at J, with 10 bases between. This chain's CDR3 is CASSPPSKTDTQYF. CDR3 coding DNA: TGTGCCAGCTCACCCCCTAGCAAAACAGATACGCAGTATTTT.

This clonotype was counted once. CDR3 region: CASSGTRLGNTQYF. Written as DNA, the CDR3 is TGTGCCAGCAGCGGGACTAGGCTGGGCAATACGCAGTATTTT. V gene TRBV5-6 combines with J gene TRBJ2-3, with 8 bases lining up with TRBD2. CDR1 SGHDT and CDR2 YYEEEE come from the germline V gene. The CDR3 sequence is 14 residues long. Trimming took 4 bases from V and 7 from J; bases not matched to a gene: 8. Full variable domain (outside the CDR3, taken from reference TRBV5-6 and TRBJ2-3): DAGVTQSPTHLIKTRGQQVTLRCSPKSGHDTVSWYQQALGQGPQFIFQYYEEEERQRGNFPDRFSGHQFPNYSSELNVNALLLGDSALYLCASSGTRLGNTQYFGPGTRLTVL.

Ten or more counts support this clonotype. The chain recombines TRBV6-5 with TRBJ2-1; 8 bases are shared with TRBD2. CDR1 and CDR2 from the germline V gene are MNHEY and SVGAGI. The CDR3 is 13 residues long. J gave up 2 bases and V 9 bases, and 3 bases lay outside the gene matches. CDR3 sequence reads: CASSGKAYNEQFF. CDR3 sequence (DNA): TGTGCCAGTAGCGGGAAAGCCTACAATGAGCAGTTCTTC.

The chain joins TRBV6-1 to TRBJ2-3; TRBD2 matches at 12 bases. Germline assignment: CDR1 MNHNS and CDR2 SASEGT. CDR3 length equals 15 residues. Losses at the gene ends were 10 bases for V and 3 bases for J; bases not matched to a gene: 8. The CDR3 region has the DNA TGTGCCACAGTTCTAGCGGGAGGGTCGACAGATACGCAGTATTTT. Its protein product is CATVLAGGSTDTQYF.

The CDR3 DNA reads TGTGCCAGCAGTCTAATAGCGGGAGTAGGGAGGAATGAGCAGTTCTTC. Its protein is CASSLIAGVGRNEQFF. The chain employs TRBV27 and TRBJ2-1; TRBD2 matches at 9 bases. With V trimmed by 5 bases and J by 7 bases, 12 bases remained unmatched. Germline V gives CDR1 MNHEY, CDR2 SMNVEV (reference sequence). The CDR3 contains 16 residues.

In this sample, this clonotype turned up a few times. The rearrangement links TRBV21-1 to TRBJ2-4. TRBV21-1 is assigned pseudogene status. This CDR3 has 11 residues. The CDR3: CASKLELEEYF. CDR3 bases: TGTGCCAGCAAATTAGAACTCGAGGAGTACTTC.

The chain employs TRBV7-6 and TRBJ1-2; D not certain. The CDR3 is made up of 12 amino acids. Looked up from germline, CDR1 is SGHVS and CDR2 is FNYEAQ. V was cut by 0 bases and J by 8 bases, with 7 bases left in between. The CDR3 reads CASSLAGSGYTF. The CDR3 nucleotides are TGTGCCAGCAGCTTAGCAGGGAGCGGCTACACCTTC.

The V gene is TRBV10-3, the J gene TRBJ2-7, with 7 bases identical to TRBD1. In germline, CDR1 is ENHRY, CDR2 SYGVKD. The length of the CDR3 is 13 residues. After removal of 8 bases from V and 3 bases from J, the junction contained 7 bases not matched to a gene. The CDR3 here is CAIGPQGLYEQYF. The CDR3 DNA reads as TGTGCCATCGGACCACAGGGGCTCTACGAGCAGTACTTC.

The chain carries TRBV5-1 and TRBJ2-1; 8 bases fit TRBD1. V trimming: 6 bases; J trimming: 4 bases; junction bases outside the gene matches: 12. CDR1 and CDR2 (germline): SGHRS, YFSETQ. The CDR3 extends over 16 amino acids. Here the CDR3 DNA reads TGCGCCAGCAATTCCCTGACAGGGGCCTTATACAATGAGCAGTTCTTC. It is translated as CASNSLTGALYNEQFF.

This chain connects TRBV6-5 to TRBJ2-1, with a weak D call TRBD2 (6 bases). Per germline, CDR1 MNHEY and CDR2 SVGAGI. The CDR3 has 16 amino acids. Trimming cost V 5 bases and J 3 bases, with 17 bases left between them. Written as DNA, the CDR3 is TGTGCCAGCAGTCTGGCTCGGGACTCCCACTACAATGAGCAGTTCTTC. This encodes CASSLARDSHYNEQFF.

The chain employs TRBV20-1 and TRBJ2-7, with D maybe TRBD1 (6 bases). The CDR3 loop spans 13 amino acids. The V end lost 5 bases, the J end lost 0 bases, and 11 bases lay between the germline ends. Germline V gene sequence: CDR1 DFQATT, CDR2 SNEGSKA (reference sequence). The CDR3 region has the DNA TGCAGTGCTGCGGACAGCGGCTCCTACGAGCAGTACTTC. Translated: CSAADSGSYEQYF.

This clonotype was counted only a few times. CDR3 amino acids: CASSLRQGAGEQFF. The CDR3 DNA reads as TGTGCCAGCAGCTTACGGCAGGGGGCGGGCGAGCAGTTCTTC. This chain links TRBV7-2 with TRBJ2-7, with 8 nucleotides matching TRBD1. The J call may be incorrect, as the DNA end agrees better with TRBJ2-1. This CDR3 has 14 residues. Per the germline V gene, CDR1 is SGHTA and CDR2 is FQGNSA.

V gene TRBV12-3 or TRBV12-4 combines with J gene TRBJ1-2; D might be TRBD1 (6 bases). The CDR3 length is 14 residues. Trimming cost V 1 base and J 8 bases, with 14 bases left between them. CDR3 region: CASSLGFRGGGYTF. CDR3 in DNA: TGTGCCAGCAGTTTAGGCTTCAGGGGTGGAGGCTACACCTTC.

The V gene is TRBV10-1, the J gene TRBJ2-1, with unresolved D. The V end lost 0 bases, the J end lost 5 bases, and 5 bases lay between the germline ends. The CDR3 runs 13 residues. Per the germline V gene, CDR1 is WNHNN and CDR2 is SYGVQD (reference sequence). The CDR3 DNA reads as TGCGCCAGCAGTGAGTCGCCTAACAATGAGCAGTTCTTC. It translates to CASSESPNNEQFF.